This T cell receptor (beta chain) originates from a study of regulatory T cells in long-lasting Graves disease. Findings and caveats of the study: Persistent disease was associated with favored TRBV28 usage and with favored use of TRBJ1-2 and TRBJ2-5. Persistent patients had more shared public clonotypes (fewer than 3,000) than new patients (roughly 970).

This clonotype was counted many times. The antigen is not known. Regarding time point: persistent/refractory GD, antithyroid drugs over 5 years with positive TRAb. PBMC-extracted RNA yielded the TCR library. Under American Thyroid Association guidelines, Graves' disease was diagnosed. Looked up from germline, CDR1 is SQVTM and CDR2 is ANQGSEA. CDR3 size: 14 residues. The ends lost 4 bases at V and 3 bases at J; junction bases unmatched: 6. For TCR beta, libraries came from iRepertoire HTBI primers and Arm-PCR of CDR3 regions. In the authors' methods: Identification across samples found more than 55 TRBV and approximately 15 TRBJ segments. One entry per CDR3 protein results from TCRdb running MiXCR on the multiplex PCR reads. TCRdb's processing, not the authors', yielded these V and J calls. The sample lists almost 350,000 distinct CDR3 sequences; around 20% were seen once.

The receptor's source is a female donor with Graves disease. The chain combines TRBV29-1 with TRBJ2-7; 10 bases match TRBD2. The sequencing used peripheral blood mononuclear cells (PBMCs), collected when the disease was refractory, from a patient treated with antithyroid drugs. As DNA, the CDR3 is TGCAGCGTTGGGGCTAGCGGGAGCCGCTACGAGCAGTACTTC. It yields the protein CSVGASGSRYEQYF.